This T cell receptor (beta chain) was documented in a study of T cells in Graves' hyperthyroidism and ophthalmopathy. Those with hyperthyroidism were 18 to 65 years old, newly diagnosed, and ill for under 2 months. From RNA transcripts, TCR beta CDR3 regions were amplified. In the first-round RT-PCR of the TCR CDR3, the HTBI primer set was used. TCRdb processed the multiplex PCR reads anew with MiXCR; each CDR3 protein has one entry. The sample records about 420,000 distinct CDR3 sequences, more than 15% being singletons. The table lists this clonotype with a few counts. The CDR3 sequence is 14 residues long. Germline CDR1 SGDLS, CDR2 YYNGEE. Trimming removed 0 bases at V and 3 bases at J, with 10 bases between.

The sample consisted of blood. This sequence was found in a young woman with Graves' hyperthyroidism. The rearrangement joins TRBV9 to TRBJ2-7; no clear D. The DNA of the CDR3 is TGTGCCAGCAGCGTAGGGCAGGTGGGCTACGAGCAGTACTTC. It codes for CASSVGQVGYEQYF.